The sequence of this T cell receptor (beta chain) was determined in a study of T-cell memory formation after mild COVID-19. Study-level results: For second-wave clones that peaked at day 37, SARS-CoV-2 specificity went unverified.

In TCRdb, the 5' RACE reads were re-called with MiXCR into one record per CDR3 protein. The data show about 4,300 distinct CDR3 sequences, with around 17% seen just once and 2% to 2.5% held by the top ten. By proportion, this clonotype is medium-sized. Antigen specificity is unknown. This CDR3 spans 15 amino acids. V shed 3 bases, J shed 3 bases, and the junction held 4 bases outside the gene matches. Germline V gives CDR1 SGHRS, CDR2 YFSETQ. The source material was PBMCs or a T cell subset sorted from them (not recorded which). This receptor was identified in an adult who had mild COVID-19 (a few samples of this study predate the infection). Cell type and time point are not known. The chain employs TRBV5-1 and TRBJ2-1; 9 nucleotides align to TRBD2. The CDR3 here is CASSSFSGGYNEQFF. The CDR3 DNA follows: TGCGCCAGCAGCTCATTTAGCGGGGGCTACAATGAGCAGTTCTTC. Looking up the rest from reference TRBV5-1 and TRBJ2-1 gives the full variable domain: KAGVTQTPRYLIKTRGQQVTLSCSPISGHRSVSWYQQTPGQGLQFLFEYFSETQRNKGNFPGRFSGRQFSNSRSEMNVSTLELGDSALYLCASSSFSGGYNEQFFGPGTRLTVL.